Listed here are 6 T cell receptor beta chains from one sample, sequenced in a study of CD8+CD57+ T cells in acquired aplastic anemia. The template for TCR beta VDJ and CDR3 sequence profiling was genomic DNA. In TCRdb, the reads were re-called with MiXCR into one record per CDR3 protein. The sample shows roughly 500,000 distinct CDR3 sequences, over 25% of them seen only once. The authors sequenced patients whose flow cytometry had shown CD8+CD57+ cell expansion. The sequencing sample was made of sorted CD4+, CD8+, or CD8+CD57+ T cells (not recorded which) from PBMCs. The receptor set was obtained from a human donor with aplastic anemia.

With regard to this clonotype: At one of its ends the junction is not consistent with the germline gene, which may arise from a read error. The rearrangement uses TRBV4-3 and TRBJ2-2; tentatively, D is TRBD2 (5 bases). CDR3 length: 14 residues. CDR1 LGHNA and CDR2 YSLEER come from the germline V gene. The CDR3 loop reads CASSQDWTTGELSF. CDR3 DNA: TGCGCCAGCAGCCAAGATTGGACCACCGGGGAGCTGTCTTTT.

The gene calls are TRBV3-1 and TRBJ2-3; D is ambiguous. V gave up 0 bases and J gave up 0 bases, with 13 bases separating them. CDR1 and CDR2 (germline): LGHDT, YNNKEL (reference sequence). The CDR3 runs to 17 residues. The CDR3 sequence is CASSQDLPSASTDTQYF. The CDR3 DNA sequence: TGTGCCAGCAGCCAAGATCTTCCCAGCGCCAGCACAGATACGCAGTATTTT.

The genes are TRBV20-1 and TRBJ1-2; 10 positions agree with TRBD1. This CDR3 contains 14 residues. Trimming at V came to 0 bases and at J to 4 bases, leaving 2 bases not matched to a gene. Germline V gives CDR1 DFQATT, CDR2 SNEGSKA (reference sequence). The CDR3 reads CSAREDRGVYGYTF. CDR3 bases: TGCAGTGCTAGAGAGGACAGGGGGGTCTATGGCTACACCTTC.

V and J are TRBV6-1 and TRBJ1-1; D remains ambiguous. The germline CDR1 and CDR2 sequences are MNHNS and SASEGT. The CDR3 consists of 14 residues. V lost 3 bases and J 2 bases, leaving 10 bases between the germline ends. The CDR3 nucleotides read TGTGCCAGCAGTGATGTAGGGATTAACACTGAAGCTTTCTTT. Its translation: CASSDVGINTEAFF.

This clonotype appeared a single time. This chain links TRBV9 with TRBJ1-2; D might be TRBD1 (5 bases). Germline V lookup: CDR1 SGDLS, CDR2 YYNGEE. The V end lost 1 base, the J end lost 7 bases, and 14 bases lay between the germline ends. The CDR3 extends over 14 amino acids. The CDR3 here is CASSVSATGGGYTF. The DNA of the CDR3 is TGTGCCAGCAGCGTATCCGCGACGGGGGGTGGCTACACCTTC.

The chain has TRBV20-1 and TRBJ2-7, with D possibly being TRBD2 (6 bases). Trimming stripped 0 bases from V and 6 bases from J, with 15 bases between. This CDR3 is built from 14 residues. Germline V CDR1 and CDR2: DFQATT, SNEGSKA (reference sequence). The CDR3 nucleotides read TGCAGTGCTAGAGATTCCGGGAGATGGGGCGAGCAGTACGTC. This encodes CSARDSGRWGEQYV.